Below are 20 T cell receptor beta chains sequenced from a single sample in a study of metastatic and nonmetastatic thyroid tumors. TCRdb ran MiXCR on the PCR reads. The sample has tens of thousands of clones; more than 20% are singletons. No patient received treatment before thyroid surgery. Sequencing was done on a sample of blood. These receptors originate from a female donor with papillary thyroid cancer or a benign thyroid nodule (not recorded which). Some clones in this sample may be carry-over from other donors' samples.

The J gene is TRBJ2-7, the V gene TRBV11-3; 7 bases are shared with TRBD2. Trimming cost V 0 bases and J 0 bases; bases outside gene matches: 2. CDR1 is SGHNT, CDR2 YENEEA, per germline. The CDR3 runs 15 residues. CDR3 amino acids: CASSLEASGSYEQYF. CDR3 nucleotide sequence: TGTGCCAGCAGCTTAGAGGCTAGCGGCTCCTACGAGCAGTACTTC.

By sample fraction, this clone is medium-sized. The chain employs TRBV6-1 and TRBJ1-5, with a possible D match to TRBD1 (5 bases). CDR3 length: 16 amino acids. Germline assignment: CDR1 MNHNS and CDR2 SASEGT. Trimming took off 7 bases at V and 1 base at J, with 17 bases between the two ends. The CDR3: CASKPRELRSNQPQHF. The CDR3 nucleotides are TGTGCCAGCAAACCCAGGGAGTTAAGGAGCAATCAGCCCCAGCATTTT.

This clone was counted a few times. J is TRBJ2-2 and V is TRBV6-1, with D unresolved. The V end lost 1 base, the J end lost 3 bases, and 6 bases lay between the germline ends. CDR1 and CDR2 (germline): MNHNS, SASEGT. The CDR3 consists of 14 residues. This CDR3 reads CASSEGWDTGELFF. CDR3 DNA: TGTGCCAGCAGTGAAGGCTGGGACACCGGGGAGCTGTTTTTT.

The CDR3: CASSLAGVSYEQYF. The CDR3 DNA sequence: TGTGCCAGTTCTCTAGCGGGAGTTTCCTACGAGCAGTACTTC. V is TRBV6-4 and J is TRBJ2-7; TRBD2 matches 10 bases. Germline V gene data show CDR1 as MRHNA and CDR2 as SNTAGT. This CDR3 region has 14 residues. J was trimmed by 1 base and V by 9 bases; bases with no gene match: 6.

This clone showed up just a few times. This rearrangement joins TRBV6-1 to TRBJ2-1; TRBD2 might be the D (6 bases). The CDR3 sequence is 15 residues long. CDR1 and CDR2 from the germline V gene are MNHNS and SASEGT. V dropped 11 bases and J dropped 5 bases, with 22 bases sitting between them. The CDR3 DNA reads TGTGCCGGGGGTTCGGGGCGGGACGTCAACAATGAGCAGTTCTTC. Translation gives CAGGSGRDVNNEQFF.

This clone was recorded a few times. The chain carries TRBV10-3 and TRBJ2-3, with D maybe TRBD1 (6 bases). Trimming left V 3 bases short and J 2 bases short, with 9 bases between. CDR1 and CDR2 from the germline V gene are ENHRY and SYGVKD. The CDR3 length is 14 residues. CDR3 nucleotides: TGTGCCATCAGTGAAGGGGGATACACAGATACGCAGTATTTT. Translated: CAISEGGYTDTQYF.

The chain has TRBV7-8 and TRBJ1-1; a possible D gene is TRBD1 (6 bases). CDR1 and CDR2 from the germline V gene are SGHVS and FQNEAQ. The CDR3 runs to 14 residues. Trimming took off 4 bases at V and 6 bases at J, with 15 bases between the two ends. CDR3 sequence reads: CASSSNWGRAEAFF. As DNA, the CDR3 is TGTGCCAGCAGCTCAAACTGGGGGCGGGCTGAAGCTTTCTTT.

The V and J genes are TRBV5-4 and TRBJ2-2; 7 bases are shared with TRBD2. This CDR3 is 15 amino acids long. The junction had 4 bases not matched to a gene; V was cut back by 3 bases and J by 2 bases. Germline CDR1 and CDR2: SGHNT and YYREEE (reference sequence). The CDR3 is CASSSTSANTGELFF. The CDR3 DNA is TGTGCCAGCAGCTCTACTAGCGCTAACACCGGGGAGCTGTTTTTT.

This clone was counted at least ten times. This could be a read error, since a much larger clone is one nucleotide away. The chain is built from TRBV6-1 and TRBJ1-2; no reliable D call. V gave up 8 bases and J gave up 8 bases, with 18 bases separating them. Germline V gene data show CDR1 as MNHNS and CDR2 as SASEGT. The CDR3 contains 13 residues. The chain's CDR3 is CASVPAAEQGYTF. The CDR3 DNA reads TGTGCCAGCGTCCCCGCGGCAGAGCAGGGCTACACCTTC.

This clone was found many times. CDR3 loop: CASSWGGSSHTDTQYF. The CDR3 DNA is TGTGCCAGCAGCTGGGGAGGCAGCTCTCACACAGATACGCAGTATTTT. The rearrangement uses TRBV7-2 and TRBJ2-3, with D maybe TRBD2 (6 bases). With 4 bases removed from V and 2 bases from J, the gap between germline ends came to 16 bases. CDR3 size: 16 residues. In germline, CDR1 is SGHTA, CDR2 FQGNSA.

This clone was counted between two and nine times. The V call is TRBV11-1, the J call TRBJ1-5; no clear D gene. Germline lookup yields CDR1 SGHAT and CDR2 FQDESV (reference sequence). This CDR3 is 17 amino acids long. Trimming removed 1 base from V and 0 bases from J, with 13 bases in between. The CDR3 DNA reads as TGTGCCAGCAGCTTAGGAATTGGTCCGAATAGCAATCAGCCCCAGCATTTT. Translating it yields CASSLGIGPNSNQPQHF.

This clone was observed at least ten times. J is TRBJ1-3 and V is TRBV3-1, with TRBD1 as a possible D gene (6 bases). The CDR3 loop spans 15 amino acids. Germline assignment: CDR1 LGHDT and CDR2 YNNKEL (reference sequence). V gave up 4 bases and J gave up 2 bases, with 12 bases separating them. CDR3 sequence reads: CASSPSGGPGNTIYF. The CDR3 region has the DNA TGTGCCAGCAGCCCCAGTGGGGGGCCTGGAAACACCATATATTTT.

This clone was counted only a few times. The rearrangement links TRBV7-9 to TRBJ1-1; no clear D gene. Trimming pared 5 bases from V and 7 bases from J, leaving 17 bases between. The V gene's germline CDR1 is SEHNR and CDR2 FQNEAQ (reference sequence). The CDR3 sequence is 14 residues long. The CDR3 DNA sequence: TGTGCCAGCAGCGACGACACCCGAGTGGGTGAAGCTTTCTTT. Protein product: CASSDDTRVGEAFF.

Points on this clone: This may be a read error: a much more frequent sequence differs by one nucleotide. CDR3 loop: CASSLWSYPTDTQYF. The CDR3 DNA sequence: TGTGCCAGCAGCTTATGGTCTTACCCCACAGATACGCAGTATTTT. The rearrangement uses TRBV11-1 and TRBJ2-3, with D unclear. The CDR3 covers 15 residues. CDR1 is SGHAT, CDR2 FQDESV, per germline (reference sequence). V was shortened by 2 bases and J by 2 bases, with 11 bases between the two germline ends.

This clone appeared many times. The chain recombines TRBV2 with TRBJ2-3, with unresolved D. The CDR3 length is 13 residues. CDR1 and CDR2 (germline): SNHLY, FYNNEI. The V gene lost 1 base and the J gene lost 4 bases, with 6 bases spanning the gap. The chain's CDR3 is CASSEEAADTQYF. In DNA, the CDR3 is TGTGCCAGCAGTGAAGAGGCGGCAGATACGCAGTATTTT.

This clone was found a few times. The V and J genes are TRBV6-4 and TRBJ2-2; D remains ambiguous. V was shortened by 4 bases and J by 1 base, with 4 bases between the two germline ends. Germline CDR1 reads MRHNA; CDR2 reads SNTAGT. The CDR3 has 13 amino acids. The CDR3 reads CASSGGNTGELFF. The CDR3 nucleotides are TGTGCCAGCAGTGGGGGGAACACCGGGGAGCTGTTTTTT.

This clone was recorded at least ten times. V gene TRBV5-6 combines with J gene TRBJ1-1, with D hard to call. The CDR3 loop spans 17 amino acids. Germline CDR1 reads SGHDT; CDR2 reads YYEEEE. Trimming took off 0 bases at V and 0 bases at J, with 15 bases between the two ends. The CDR3 DNA reads as TGTGCCAGCAGCTTGGGTGAACTCCGGCATTTGAACACTGAAGCTTTCTTT. Residues: CASSLGELRHLNTEAFF.

Of note for this clone: A much larger clone sits a single nucleotide away, making a read error possible. The gene calls are TRBV29-1 and TRBJ2-5, with D perhaps matching TRBD2 (6 bases). This CDR3 is built from 12 residues. Germline V gene sequence: CDR1 SQVTM, CDR2 ANQGSEA. The CDR3: CTVGPRGETQYF. The CDR3 DNA is TGCACCGTTGGCCCCCGGGGGGAGACCCAGTACTTC.

About this clone itself: A much larger clone differs from this one at a single base, so this may be a read error. The chain links TRBV20-1 to TRBJ2-5; 11 bases match TRBD2. TRBJ2-1 explains the end of the DNA better; the J call may be wrong. Germline V gives CDR1 DFQATT, CDR2 SNEGSKA (reference sequence). CDR3 length: 16 amino acids. The CDR3 sequence is CSAKILLAGARDEQFF. The CDR3 coding sequence is TGCAGTGCTAAAATCCTACTAGCGGGAGCGCGCGATGAGCAGTTCTTC.

This clone has at least ten counts. The chain has TRBV11-2 and TRBJ2-1, with D possibly TRBD2 on 5 matching bases. The CDR3 runs to 16 residues. V was shortened by 1 base and J by 2 bases, with 12 bases between the two germline ends. Germline values: CDR1 SGHAT, CDR2 FQNNGV. The CDR3 region is CASSLGAESAYNEQFF. The CDR3, as DNA: TGTGCCAGCAGCTTAGGAGCGGAATCAGCCTACAATGAGCAGTTCTTC.